The clone carrying this TCR beta chain was seen a single time. Antigen specificity is unknown. This CDR3 is built from 14 residues. After removal of 2 bases from V and 6 bases from J, the junction contained 6 bases not matched to a gene. Germline V lookup: CDR1 MNHEY, CDR2 SVGAGI. The source of the sample is a study of cytomegalovirus exposure and HLA in healthy donors. Study observations and caveats: The listing of some 170 TCR beta chains classed them as cytomegalovirus-associated.

Though nominally healthy at sampling, donors likely had unrecorded immune exposures. The PCR was carried out with 60 Vbeta primers and 13 Jbeta primers. Clones were sequenced by immunoSEQ multiplex PCR, and TCRdb holds only the in-frame ones, with some missing. There are more than 95,000 clones in the sample; 69% occur only once, and around 3.5% lies in the top ten. This chain uses TRBV6-5 with TRBJ2-5, with 7 bases aligning to TRBD1. This TCR was recovered from a young man in good health and CMV-seronegative. Sequences were obtained from PBMCs. CDR3 loop: CASSYVHRGQTQYF. The CDR3 nucleotides read TGTGCCAGCAGTTACGTTCACAGGGGACAGACCCAGTACTTC.